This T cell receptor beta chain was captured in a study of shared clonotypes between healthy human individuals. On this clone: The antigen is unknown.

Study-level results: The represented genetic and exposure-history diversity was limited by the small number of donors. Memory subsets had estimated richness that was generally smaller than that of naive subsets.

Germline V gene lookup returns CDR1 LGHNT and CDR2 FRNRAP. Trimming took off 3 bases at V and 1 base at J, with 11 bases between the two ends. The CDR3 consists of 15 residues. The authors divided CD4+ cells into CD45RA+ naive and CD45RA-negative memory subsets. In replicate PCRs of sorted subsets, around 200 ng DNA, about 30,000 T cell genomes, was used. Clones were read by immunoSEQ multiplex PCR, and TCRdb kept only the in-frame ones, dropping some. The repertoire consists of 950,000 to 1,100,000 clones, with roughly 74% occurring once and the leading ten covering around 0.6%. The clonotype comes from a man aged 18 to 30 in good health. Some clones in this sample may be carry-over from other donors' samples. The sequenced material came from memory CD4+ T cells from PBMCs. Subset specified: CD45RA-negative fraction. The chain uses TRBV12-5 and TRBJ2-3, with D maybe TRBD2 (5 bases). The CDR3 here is CASGLSTRGTDTQYF. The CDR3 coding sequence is TGTGCTAGTGGTTTATCCACGCGGGGCACAGATACGCAGTATTTT.